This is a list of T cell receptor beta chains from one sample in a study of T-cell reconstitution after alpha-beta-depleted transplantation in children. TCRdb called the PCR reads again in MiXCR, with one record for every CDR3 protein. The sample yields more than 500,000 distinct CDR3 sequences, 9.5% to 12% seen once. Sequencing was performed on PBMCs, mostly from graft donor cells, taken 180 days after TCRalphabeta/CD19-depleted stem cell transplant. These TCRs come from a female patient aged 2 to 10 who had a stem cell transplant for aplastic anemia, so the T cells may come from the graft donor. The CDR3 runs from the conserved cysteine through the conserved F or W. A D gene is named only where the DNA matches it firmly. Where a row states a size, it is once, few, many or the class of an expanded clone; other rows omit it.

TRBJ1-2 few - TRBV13 TGTGCCAGCAGCTTAGAACTGCCCTATGGCTACACCTTC CASSLELPYGYTF
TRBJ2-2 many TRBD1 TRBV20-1 TGCAGTGCTAGAGGGGACAGGGGGCCCGGGGAGCTGTTTTTT CSARGDRGPGELFF
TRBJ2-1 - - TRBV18 TGTGCCAGCTCACCGAATGGGGGCTTTCCCTACAATGAGCAGTTCTTC CASSPNGGFPYNEQFF
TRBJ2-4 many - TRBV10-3 TGTGCCATCAGTGAGTCAAGGTTGGCTCGGGGGATTCAGTACTTC CAISESRLARGIQYF
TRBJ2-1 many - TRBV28 TGTGCCAGCAGACCAGTACAGCTTTCCTACAATGAGCAGTTCTTC CASRPVQLSYNEQFF
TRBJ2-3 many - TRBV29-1 TGCAGCGTGGGTTTAGACTACACGAATACGCAGTATTTT CSVGLDYTNTQYF
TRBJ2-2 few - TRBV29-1 TGCAGCGTTGGGCGACTGGTTACCGGGGAGCTGTTTTTT CSVGRLVTGELFF
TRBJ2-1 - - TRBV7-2 TGTGCCAGCAGCCCCACTAGGTCGTTTTTCAATGAGCAGTTCTTC CASSPTRSFFNEQFF
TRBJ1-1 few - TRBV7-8 TGTGCCAGCAGCTACGGGAGGGACCTCGGAGCTTTCTTT CASSYGRDLGAFF
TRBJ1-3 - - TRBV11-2 TGTGCCAGCAGCTTAGAAGGGGCCGCTGTAAGAAACACCATATATTTT CASSLEGAAVRNTIYF
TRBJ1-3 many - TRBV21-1 TGTGCCAGCAGCATACAGGGGCAAATGCGTGGAAACACCATATATTTT CASSIQGQMRGNTIYF
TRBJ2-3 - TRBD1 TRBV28 TGTGCCAGCAGTTGGACAGGGAAGGCGGTGAAGACAGATACGCAGTATTTT CASSWTGKAVKTDTQYF
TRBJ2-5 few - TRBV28 TGTGCCAGCTATGAAGGGGCGGGGACCCAGTACTTC CASYEGAGTQYF
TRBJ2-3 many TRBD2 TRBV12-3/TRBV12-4 TGTGCCAGCACTCTAGGGACTAGCGGGGATACGCAGTATTTT CASTLGTSGDTQYF
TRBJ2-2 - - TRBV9 TGTGCCAGCAGCGCGCAGGGGAACACCGGGGAGCTGTTTTTT CASSAQGNTGELFF
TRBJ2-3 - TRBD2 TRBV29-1 TGCAGCGTTGTGGGCGGGGGACTAGCGGGAGGGACGGATACGCAGTATTTT CSVVGGGLAGGTDTQYF
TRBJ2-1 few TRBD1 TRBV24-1 TGTGCCACCAGTGAAGTCCTTGGACAGGGGGCTAGGTCCTACAATGAGCAGTTCTTC CATSEVLGQGARSYNEQFF
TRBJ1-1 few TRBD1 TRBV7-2 TGTGCCAGCAGCCTCCGACAGGGTCGGCTTAGTACTGAAGCTTTCTTT CASSLRQGRLSTEAFF
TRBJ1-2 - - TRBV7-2 TGTGCCAGCAGCTTGTGGGGTTGGAACTATGGCTACACCTTC CASSLWGWNYGYTF
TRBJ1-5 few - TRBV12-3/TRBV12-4 TGTGCCAGCAGTTTACGTCGTTGGACAGAAGGGCAGCCCCAGCATTTT CASSLRRWTEGQPQHF
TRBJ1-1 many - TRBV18 TGTGCCAGCTCACGCGTCCTAGGCGACACTGAAGCTTTCTTT CASSRVLGDTEAFF
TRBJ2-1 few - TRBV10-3 TGTGCCATCAGGGGGGACTACAATGAGCAGTTCTTC CAIRGDYNEQFF
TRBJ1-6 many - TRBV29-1 TGCAGCGCCGGGGACCCTAATTCACCCCTCCACTTT CSAGDPNSPLHF
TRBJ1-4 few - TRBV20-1 TGCAGTGCTCACTGGATGGGGGGAACTAATGAAAAACTGTTTTTT CSAHWMGGTNEKLFF
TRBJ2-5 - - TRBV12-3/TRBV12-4 TGTGCCAGCAGTTTGCGGAGGGCCTTCCAAGAGACCCAGTACTTC CASSLRRAFQETQYF
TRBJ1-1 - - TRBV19 TGTGCCAGTAGTATTAAGGTTAGGGGACACCGGAACACTGAAGCTTTCTTT CASSIKVRGHRNTEAFF
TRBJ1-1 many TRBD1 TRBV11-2 TGTGCCAGCAGCTTAGCCTGGACAGGACCGAACACTGAAGCTTTCTTT CASSLAWTGPNTEAFF
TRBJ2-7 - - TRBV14 TGTGCCAGCAGCCAAGTACGCGACCGGTACGAGCAGTACTTC CASSQVRDRYEQYF
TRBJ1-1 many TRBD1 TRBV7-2 TGTGCCAGCAGCACAGGGGTTTTAAACACTGAAGCTTTCTTT CASSTGVLNTEAFF
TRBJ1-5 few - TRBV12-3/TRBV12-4 TGTGCCAGCAGTCCCAGCTGGGGATTGGAGCCCCAGCATTTT CASSPSWGLEPQHF
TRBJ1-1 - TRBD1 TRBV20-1 TGCAGTGCTAGGTTACAGGGGGCTTGGAACACTGAAGCTTTCTTT CSARLQGAWNTEAFF
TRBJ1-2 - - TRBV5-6 TGTGCCAGCAGCTCCGGAAACTGGACAGAGAACTATGGCTACACCTTC CASSSGNWTENYGYTF
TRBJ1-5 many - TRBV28 TGTGCCAGCAGGATAGTCAGCAATCAGCCCCAGCATTTT CASRIVSNQPQHF
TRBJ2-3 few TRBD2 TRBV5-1 TGCGCCAGCAGCAACGCGGGACTAGGGGACACAGATACGCAGTATTTT CASSNAGLGDTDTQYF
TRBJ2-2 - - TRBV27 TGTGCCAGCAGTTTTTTGGGGCCCGTGGCGAACACCGGGGAGCTGTTTTTT CASSFLGPVANTGELFF
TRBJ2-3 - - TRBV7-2 TGTGCCACCAGGCCGGGGGATACAGATACGCAGTATTTT CATRPGDTDTQYF
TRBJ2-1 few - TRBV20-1 TGCAGTCCACTGGGGAGTTCGTATGAGCAGTTCTTC CSPLGSSYEQFF
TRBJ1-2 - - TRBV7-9 TGTGCCAGCAGCTTAGCGCTAGCTAACTATGGCTACACCTTC CASSLALANYGYTF
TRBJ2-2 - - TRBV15 TGTGCCACCAGCAGGGATGGGGTTCGAGGCACCGGGGAGCTGTTTTTT CATSRDGVRGTGELFF
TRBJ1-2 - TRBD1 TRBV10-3 TGTGCCATCAGTGAAGGACAGGGGCATAGCTATGGCTACACCTTC CAISEGQGHSYGYTF
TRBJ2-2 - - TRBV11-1 TGTGCCAGCAGCTTAACCCCCATGGATGGTTATACGAACACCGGGGAGCTGTTTTTT CASSLTPMDGYTNTGELFF
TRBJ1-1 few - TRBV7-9 TGTGCCAGCAGCCTTCACGGGGGGGATGGTGAAGCTTTCTTT CASSLHGGDGEAFF